This T cell receptor (beta chain) was documented in a study of T cells in narcolepsy. A note on this clone: Compared with germline, one end of the junction differs, possibly owing to a read error.

Repertoires were generated with immunoSEQ multiplex PCR, while TCRdb's copy carries only in-frame clones and drops some. The table records around 33,000 clones, over 80% of them present only once. The TCR was taken from a human donor with narcolepsy. The specimen sequenced was CD45RA- memory CD4+ T cells from PBMCs.

Here the CDR3 DNA reads TGCGCCAGCAGCTTATCGGCTGGGGGACTAGCGGGGCCGTTT. Translation gives CASSLSAGGLAGPF. The rearrangement uses TRBV5-1 and TRBJ2-3, with TRBD2 matching over 13 bases. The CDR3 contains 14 residues. Germline V gene sequence: CDR1 SGHRS, CDR2 YFSETQ.